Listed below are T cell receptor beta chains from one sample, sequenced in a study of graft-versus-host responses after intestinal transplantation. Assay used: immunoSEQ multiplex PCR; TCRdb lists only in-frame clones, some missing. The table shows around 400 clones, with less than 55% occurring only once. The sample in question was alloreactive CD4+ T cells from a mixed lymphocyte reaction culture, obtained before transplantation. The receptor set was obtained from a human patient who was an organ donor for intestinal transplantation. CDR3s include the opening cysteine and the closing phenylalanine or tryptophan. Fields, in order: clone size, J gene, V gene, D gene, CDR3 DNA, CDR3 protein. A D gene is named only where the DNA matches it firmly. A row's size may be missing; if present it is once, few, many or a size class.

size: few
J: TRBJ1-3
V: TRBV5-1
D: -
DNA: TGCGCCAGCAGCTCATTGCCTAACAGGGTTTTTAATGGAAACACCATATATTTT
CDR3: CASSSLPNRVFNGNTIYF

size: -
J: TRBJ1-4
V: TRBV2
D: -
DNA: TGTGCCAGCAGTAACAGGGCGGAAGCAACTAATGAAAAACTGTTTTTT
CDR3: CASSNRAEATNEKLFF

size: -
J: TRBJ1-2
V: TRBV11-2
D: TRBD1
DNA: TGTGCCAGCAGCTTAGACAGGGGGCGAGGCTACACCTTC
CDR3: CASSLDRGRGYTF

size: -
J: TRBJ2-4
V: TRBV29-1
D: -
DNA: TGCAGCGTATCCCCGGGGTACAAAAACATTCAGTACTTC
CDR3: CSVSPGYKNIQYF

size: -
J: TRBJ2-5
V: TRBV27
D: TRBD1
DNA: TGTGCCAGCAGTTCGGGACAGCTAGAGACCCAGTACTTC
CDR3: CASSSGQLETQYF

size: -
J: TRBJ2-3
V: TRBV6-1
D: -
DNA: TGTGCCAGCACCCCGGCTTCAGCTAGCACAGATACGCAGTATTTT
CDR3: CASTPASASTDTQYF

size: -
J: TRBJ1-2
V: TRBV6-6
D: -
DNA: TGTGCCATCAGTGAGTCGAGTAGCTATGGCTACACCTTC
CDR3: CAISESSSYGYTF

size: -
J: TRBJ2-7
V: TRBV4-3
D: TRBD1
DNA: TGCGCCAGCAGCCAACTCGGCGACAGGGGGCGTTACGAGCAGTACTTC
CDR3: CASSQLGDRGRYEQYF

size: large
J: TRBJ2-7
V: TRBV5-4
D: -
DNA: TGTGCCAGCAGCTTGGGGGGGGGACAGGAAGCCTACGAGCAGTACTTC
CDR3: CASSLGGGQEAYEQYF

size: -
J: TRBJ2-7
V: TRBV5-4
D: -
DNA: TGTGCCAGCAGCTTCTCCTACGAGCAGTACTTC
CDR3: CASSFSYEQYF

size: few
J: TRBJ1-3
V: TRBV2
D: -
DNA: TGTGCCAGCAGTGAAGTTAGGGGAGGTAGAAACACCATATATTTT
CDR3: CASSEVRGGRNTIYF

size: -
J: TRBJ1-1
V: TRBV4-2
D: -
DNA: TGTGCCAGCAGCCAAGAGACGAGGGGACCGATAAAAGCTTTCTTT
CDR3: CASSQETRGPIKAFF

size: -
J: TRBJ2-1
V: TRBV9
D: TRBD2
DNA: TGTGCCAGCAGCGTACTAGCGGGAGACAATGAGCAGTTCTTC
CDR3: CASSVLAGDNEQFF

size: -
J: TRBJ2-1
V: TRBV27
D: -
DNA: TGTGCCAGCAGTTTTAGGGCAGACCTTTCCTACAATGAGCAGTTCTTC
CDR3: CASSFRADLSYNEQFF

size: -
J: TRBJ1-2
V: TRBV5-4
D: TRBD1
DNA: TGTGCCAGCAGCTGGGACAGGGGAGGGTATGGCTACACCTTC
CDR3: CASSWDRGGYGYTF

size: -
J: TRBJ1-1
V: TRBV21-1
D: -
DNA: TGTGCCAGCAGACGGGGGATAGCTACACAACGCACTGAAGCTTTCTTT
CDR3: CASRRGIATQRTEAFF

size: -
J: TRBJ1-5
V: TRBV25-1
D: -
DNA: TGTGCCCCTGGGAGGGTATGTATGCCCCAGCATTTT
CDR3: CAPGRVCMPQHF

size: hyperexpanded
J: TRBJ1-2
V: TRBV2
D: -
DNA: TGTGCCAGCAGTGATCGCAGGACCTCTGGGTATGGCTACACCTTC
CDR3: CASSDRRTSGYGYTF

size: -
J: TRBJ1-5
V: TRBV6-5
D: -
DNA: TGTGCCAGCAGTGAAAATCTCGTACGGCCCCAGCATTTT
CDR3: CASSENLVRPQHF

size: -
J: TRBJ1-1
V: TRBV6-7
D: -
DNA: TGTGCCAGCAGTTCTCCAGTGAACACTGAAGCTTTCTTT
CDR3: CASSSPVNTEAFF

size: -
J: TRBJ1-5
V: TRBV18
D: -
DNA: TGTGCCAGCTCACCCGGGGAGGGGATGGGGCAGCCCCAGCATTTT
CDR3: CASSPGEGMGQPQHF

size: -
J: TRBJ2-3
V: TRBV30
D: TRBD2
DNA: TGTGCCTGGAGAGCTAGCGGGATATGGGATACGCAGTATTTT
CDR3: CAWRASGIWDTQYF

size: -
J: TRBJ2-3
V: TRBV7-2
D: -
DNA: TGTGCCAGCAGCTTAGTGTACAGCGGTGGTGCAGATACGCAGTATTTT
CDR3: CASSLVYSGGADTQYF

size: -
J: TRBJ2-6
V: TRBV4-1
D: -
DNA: TGCGCCAGCAGCTTGCCGGGTGGGGCCAACGTCCTGACTTTC
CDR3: CASSLPGGANVLTF

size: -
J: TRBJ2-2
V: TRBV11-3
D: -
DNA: TGTGCCAGCAGCTTAGCCAGGGGAGTGCAGAACACCGGGGAGCTGTTTTTT
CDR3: CASSLARGVQNTGELFF

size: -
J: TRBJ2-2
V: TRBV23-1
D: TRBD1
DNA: TGCGCCAGCAGTCATTTTCCCCCACAGGGGGCTAACACCGGGGAGCTGTTTTTT
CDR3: CASSHFPPQGANTGELFF

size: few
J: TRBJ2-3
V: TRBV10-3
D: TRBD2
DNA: TGTGCCATAGCCGACCTAGCGGGGGGCCGGGATACGCAGTATTTT
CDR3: CAIADLAGGRDTQYF

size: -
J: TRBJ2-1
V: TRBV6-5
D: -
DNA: TGTGCCAGCAGTTACGCACCGTCGGGTGAGCAGTTCTTC
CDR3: CASSYAPSGEQFF

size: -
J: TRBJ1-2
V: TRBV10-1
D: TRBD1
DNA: TGCGCCAGCAGTGGGCAACAGGGGGAAGACTATGGCTACACCTTC
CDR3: CASSGQQGEDYGYTF

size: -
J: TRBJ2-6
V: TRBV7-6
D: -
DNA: TGTGCCAGCAGCCTGATCGATAAATCTCACAAAGTCGGGCCAACTCCTGACTTC
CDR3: CASSLIDKSHKVGPTPDF

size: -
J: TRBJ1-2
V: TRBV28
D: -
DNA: TGTGCCAGCAGTTTCGGGGGCCGGGGGGGGGCCCATGGCTACACCTTC
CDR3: CASSFGGRGGAHGYTF

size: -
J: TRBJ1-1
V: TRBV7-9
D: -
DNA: TGTGCCAGCAGCCTAGGTCCGGGTTGGGACACTGAAGCTTTCTTT
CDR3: CASSLGPGWDTEAFF

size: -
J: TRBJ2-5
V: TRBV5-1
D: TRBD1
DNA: TGCGCCAGCAGCTTCTCGACAGGGGGGGAGACCCAGTACTTC
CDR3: CASSFSTGGETQYF

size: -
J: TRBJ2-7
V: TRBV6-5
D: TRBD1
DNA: TGTGCCAGCAGTTACCAAGGCAGGGGGCGCGAGCAGTACTTC
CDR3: CASSYQGRGREQYF

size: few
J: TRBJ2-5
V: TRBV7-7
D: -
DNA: TGTGCCAGCAGCTTAGAGCAGCAAGAGACCCAGTACTTC
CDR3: CASSLEQQETQYF

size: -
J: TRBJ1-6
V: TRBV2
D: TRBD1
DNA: TGTGCCAGCAGTGTACGGGGGACAGGGGATAATTCACCCCTCCACTTT
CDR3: CASSVRGTGDNSPLHF

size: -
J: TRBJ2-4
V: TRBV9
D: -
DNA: TGTGCCAGCAGCATGGGAGAGGGAAACATTCAGTACTTC
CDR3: CASSMGEGNIQYF

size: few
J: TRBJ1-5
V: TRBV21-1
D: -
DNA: TGTGCCAGCAGCACATTCACGGGCGCCCAGCCCCAGCATTTT
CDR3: CASSTFTGAQPQHF

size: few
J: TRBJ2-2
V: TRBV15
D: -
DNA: TGTGCCACCAGCAGAGATCTAGTGAACACCGGGGAGCTGTTTTTT
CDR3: CATSRDLVNTGELFF

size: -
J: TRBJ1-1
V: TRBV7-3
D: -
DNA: TGTGCCAGCAGCCCCGGGTGGGCCAGGGGGAACACTGAAGCTTTCTTT
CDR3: CASSPGWARGNTEAFF

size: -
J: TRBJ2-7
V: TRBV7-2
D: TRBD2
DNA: TGTGCCAGCAGCTTAGGACTAGCGGGAGGGCCCTACGAGCAGTACTTC
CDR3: CASSLGLAGGPYEQYF

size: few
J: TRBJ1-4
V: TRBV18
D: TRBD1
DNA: TGTGCCAGCTCACCAGCCAGGGGGCGGAAACTGTTTTTT
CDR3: CASSPARGRKLFF

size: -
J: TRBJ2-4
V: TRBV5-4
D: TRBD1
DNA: TGTGCCAGCAGCATGGACAGGGGTAACATTCAGTACTTC
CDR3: CASSMDRGNIQYF

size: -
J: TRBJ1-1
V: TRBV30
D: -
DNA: TGTGCCTGGAGTATCAAACAGGGACCTGAAGCTTTCTTT
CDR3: CAWSIKQGPEAFF

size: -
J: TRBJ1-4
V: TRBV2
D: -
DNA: TGTGCCAGCAGTGACGGGAGTGAAAAACTGTTTTTT
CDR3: CASSDGSEKLFF

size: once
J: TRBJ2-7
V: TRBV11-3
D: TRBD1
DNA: TGTGCCAGCAGCTCGAGGGGGACAGGAAGTTCCGACGAGCAGTACTTC
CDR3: CASSSRGTGSSDEQYF